Shown below are 29 T cell receptor beta chains from a single sample sequenced in a study of T cell responses to AZD1222 COVID-19 vaccine. The table came from immunoSEQ multiplex PCR; TCRdb's copy has only in-frame clones and leaves some out. The sample lists about 140,000 clones; roughly 90% were seen once. Sequencing used peripheral blood, obtained on day 0 of AZD1222 vaccination. These receptors were taken from an adult in good health.

The chain joins TRBV6-1 to TRBJ1-4, with 9 bases that match TRBD1. V was clipped by 0 bases and J by 10 bases; unmatched bases: 3. This CDR3 has 14 residues. From germline, CDR1 is MNHNS and CDR2 SASEGT. The CDR3 region has the DNA TGTGCCAGCAGTGAAGCCCCGGGACAGGGAAAACTGTTTTTT. It specifies CASSEAPGQGKLFF.

The chain employs TRBV29-1 and TRBJ2-7, with a weak D call TRBD1 (7 bases). The CDR3 is made up of 13 amino acids. The germline gives CDR1 SQVTM, CDR2 ANQGSEA. Trimming took 7 bases from V and 2 from J, leaving 15 bases between them. This chain's CDR3 is CSARGTATYEQYF. As DNA, the CDR3 is TGCAGCGCTCGGGGGACAGCGACCTACGAGCAGTACTTC.

This sequence joins TRBV9 and TRBJ2-1; D is perhaps TRBD2 (6 bases). Deletions cut 4 bases from V and 9 bases from J, with 14 bases between. CDR3 length: 13 amino acids. Germline V gene data show CDR1 as SGDLS and CDR2 as YYNGEE. CDR3 loop: CASSTHATSEQFF. The CDR3 DNA reads as TGTGCCAGCAGCACACATGCGACTAGTGAGCAGTTCTTC.

This chain joins TRBV7-3 and TRBJ2-2, with D maybe TRBD2 (5 bases). Germline V CDR1 and CDR2: SGHTA, FQGTGA. The V end lost 5 bases, the J end lost 7 bases, and 14 bases lay between the germline ends. This CDR3 comprises 14 residues. The CDR3 coding sequence is TGTGCCAGCAGCCGGACCGAGGGCGTCGGGGAGCTGTTTTTT. Protein product: CASSRTEGVGELFF. The whole variable domain, filled in from reference TRBV7-3 and TRBJ2-2, reads GAGVSQTPSNKVTEKGKYVELRCDPISGHTALYWYRQSLGQGPEFLIYFQGTGAADDSGLPNDRFFAVRPEGSVSTLKIQRTERGDSAVYLCASSRTEGVGELFFGEGSRLTVL.

The V call is TRBV6-2 or TRBV6-3, the J call TRBJ2-5, with TRBD2 identical over 9 bases. J gave up 5 bases and V 4 bases, and 8 bases lay outside the gene matches. Germline CDR1 is MNHEY and CDR2 is SVGEGT. The CDR3 contains 15 residues. The CDR3 loop reads CASSSFSGSSETQYF. CDR3 bases: TGTGCCAGCAGTTCCTTTAGCGGGAGCTCGGAGACCCAGTACTTC.

The chain has TRBV23-1 and TRBJ2-1; a possible D gene is TRBD2 (6 bases). TRBV23-1 falls under the ORF class, with uncertain function. CDR3 length: 13 residues. V was shortened by 4 bases and J by 8 bases, with 12 bases between the two germline ends. The CDR3 sequence: CASSPASADEQFF. The CDR3 bases are TGCGCCAGCAGTCCGGCTAGCGCGGATGAGCAGTTCTTC.

This rearrangement joins TRBV28 to TRBJ1-1; the D gene is possibly TRBD1 (6 bases). This CDR3 has 14 amino acids. Trimming stripped 4 bases from V and 3 bases from J, with 12 bases between. CDR1 MDHEN and CDR2 SYDVKM come from the germline V gene. The CDR3 loop is CASSSQGPDTEAFF. The CDR3 DNA reads as TGTGCCAGCAGTTCACAGGGTCCCGACACTGAAGCTTTCTTT.

This clone was detected a few times. CDR3 loop: CSASAGRDTEAFF. The CDR3 nucleotides read TGCAGTGCTAGTGCGGGGAGGGACACTGAAGCTTTCTTT. This rearrangement joins TRBV20-1 to TRBJ1-1, with D unresolved. The CDR3 length is 13 residues. V shed 3 bases and J shed 3 bases, with 11 bases lying between them. Germline CDR1 DFQATT, CDR2 SNEGSKA (reference sequence).

This clone was seen just once. V usage is TRBV10-3 and J usage is TRBJ2-2; 9 bases line up with TRBD1. CDR3 length: 17 amino acids. Germline CDR1 and CDR2: ENHRY and SYGVKD. V was clipped by 5 bases and J by 6 bases; unmatched bases: 13. Here the CDR3 reads CAISPRPPGQGPGELFF. Here the CDR3 DNA reads TGTGCCATCAGTCCCCGACCTCCGGGACAGGGTCCCGGGGAGCTGTTTTTT.

The chain uses TRBV21-1 and TRBJ1-5. TRBV21-1 is a pseudogene locus. The CDR3 is 12 residues long. In DNA form, the CDR3 reads TGTGCCAGCAGCAAAGACCATCAGCCCCAGCATTTT. Translated, it gives CASSKDHQPQHF.

CDR3 protein: CASSPVGQPYGYTF. DNA for the CDR3: TGTGCCAGCAGCCCCGTCGGGCAGCCTTATGGCTACACCTTC. This chain connects TRBV3-1 (or the pseudogene TRBV3-2) to TRBJ1-2; D not resolved. This CDR3 has 14 residues. The V end lost 4 bases, the J end lost 5 bases, and 14 bases lay between the germline ends. The V gene's germline CDR1 is LGHDT and CDR2 YNNKEL (reference sequence).

V usage is TRBV5-1 and J usage is TRBJ2-1, with a weak D call TRBD1 (6 bases). CDR3 length: 16 residues. The germline V and J ends were trimmed by 2 bases and 12 bases, with 24 bases remaining between them. In germline, CDR1 is SGHRS, CDR2 YFSETQ. The CDR3 sequence is CASSFLAGATRLGQFF. CDR3 in DNA: TGCGCCAGCAGCTTCCTGGCAGGGGCTACCCGACTGGGGCAGTTCTTC.

This chain links TRBV29-1 with TRBJ1-5; no definite D call. Trimming cost V 5 bases and J 6 bases, with 11 bases left between them. The germline CDR1 and CDR2 sequences are SQVTM and ANQGSEA. The CDR3 consists of 12 residues. This chain's CDR3 is CSVSDFGQPQHF. DNA for the CDR3: TGCAGCGTTTCGGATTTTGGTCAGCCCCAGCATTTT.

The rearrangement uses TRBV18 and TRBJ2-3; no clear D gene. The germline V gene encodes CDR1 KGHSH and CDR2 LQKENI. The CDR3 has 14 residues. Trimming cost V 0 bases and J 4 bases, with 8 bases left between them. The CDR3 loop is CASSPPSVADTQYF. The CDR3 region has the DNA TGTGCCAGCTCACCACCCTCGGTCGCAGATACGCAGTATTTT.

About this clone itself: Its ends do not fully match the called genes, so a read error is possible. The rearrangement uses TRBV15 and TRBJ1-6; no firm D call. This CDR3 has 13 residues. CDR1 is LNHNV, CDR2 YYDKDF, per germline (reference sequence). CDR3 in amino acids: CATSRGDNSPLHF. DNA of the CDR3: TGTGCCACCAGCAGGGGAGATAACTCACCCCTCCACTTT.

The chain is built from TRBV28 and TRBJ2-1; D uncertain. Germline V gives CDR1 MDHEN, CDR2 SYDVKM. The CDR3 is 16 amino acids. The V end lost 4 bases, the J end lost 0 bases, and 13 bases lay between the germline ends. CDR3 nucleotides: TGTGCCAGCAGTTCTGCCGCCGGCAGCTCCTACAATGAGCAGTTCTTC. As protein: CASSSAAGSSYNEQFF.

This sequence joins TRBV7-9 and TRBJ1-1; no definite D call. V was clipped by 1 base and J by 11 bases, with 11 bases between them. Germline V CDR1 and CDR2: SEHNR, FQNEAQ (reference sequence). The CDR3 has 12 amino acids. The CDR3, as DNA: TGTGCCAGCAGCTTAGGGTCTCGTAGCGCTTTCTTT. Its protein product is CASSLGSRSAFF. The variable domain in full, with the rest retrieved from reference TRBV7-9 and TRBJ1-1, is DTGVSQNPRHKITKRGQNVTFRCDPISEHNRLYWYRQTLGQGPEFLTYFQNEAQLEKSRLLSDRFSAERPKGSFSTLEIQRTEQGDSAMYLCASSLGSRSAFFGQGTRLTVV.

The chain couples TRBV24-1 to TRBJ2-3, with a weak D call TRBD2 (5 bases). Trimming took off 3 bases at V and 4 bases at J, with 16 bases between the two ends. Germline CDR1 KGHDR, CDR2 SFDVKD. CDR3 length: 16 amino acids. The CDR3 loop reads CATSDPTPAGPDTQYF. CDR3 bases: TGTGCCACCAGTGATCCGACTCCGGCGGGTCCAGATACGCAGTATTTT.

The gene calls are TRBV29-1 and TRBJ1-1; D remains ambiguous. The germline V gene encodes CDR1 SQVTM and CDR2 ANQGSEA. The CDR3 is 13 amino acids. The ends were cut back, 4 bases at V and 2 bases at J, with 11 bases in the middle. CDR3 in amino acids: CSVGELTNTEAFF. CDR3 sequence (DNA): TGCAGCGTTGGGGAACTTACAAACACTGAAGCTTTCTTT.

The chain uses TRBV7-3 and TRBJ1-1, with a weak D call TRBD1 (6 bases). From germline, CDR1 is SGHTA and CDR2 FQGTGA. Between the trimmed V and J ends, which lost 5 bases and 4 bases, there was a span of 14 bases. This CDR3 has 14 residues. CDR3 bases: TGTGCCAGCAGCCCGGGACACGCTGGCACTGAAGCTTTCTTT. Its translation: CASSPGHAGTEAFF.

This sequence joins TRBV15 and TRBJ2-5; TRBD2 matches at 7 bases. CDR3 size: 13 residues. The V gene end was trimmed by 5 bases and the J gene end by 5 bases; junction bases not matched to a gene: 5. The germline CDR1 and CDR2 sequences are LNHNV and YYDKDF (reference sequence). The CDR3 DNA sequence: TGTGCCACCAGCTCCCGGGAGGCGGAGACCCAGTACTTC. Translation gives CATSSREAETQYF.

The chain links TRBV7-3 to TRBJ2-3; no clear D gene. Germline CDR1 is SGHTA and CDR2 is FQGTGA. The CDR3 is 13 residues long. The germline V and J ends were trimmed by 5 bases and 6 bases, with 12 bases remaining between them. The CDR3 loop reads CASSRSRLDTQYF. The CDR3 DNA is TGTGCCAGCAGCCGTAGTCGTCTGGATACGCAGTATTTT.

This clone was observed a single time. The chain couples TRBV30 to TRBJ2-7; the D is unclear. The V and J ends lost 3 bases and 5 bases respectively, with 11 bases between them. This CDR3 is 12 amino acids long. Germline lookup yields CDR1 GTSNPN and CDR2 SVGIG (reference sequence). The CDR3 nucleotides read TGTGCCTGGAGCCCCTTGCGTGACGAGCAGTACTTC. Amino acid sequence: CAWSPLRDEQYF.

This clone turned up a few times. J is TRBJ1-6 and V is TRBV15; D gene ambiguous. CDR3 length: 13 residues. Trimming cost V 7 bases and J 13 bases, with 17 bases left between them. Germline loops: CDR1 LNHNV, CDR2 YYDKDF (reference sequence). CDR3 coding DNA: TGTGCCACCACCATAGGGAAACAGCTCCCCCTCCACTTT. As protein: CATTIGKQLPLHF.

The V gene is TRBV4-3, the J gene TRBJ1-2; tentative D call: TRBD1 (5 bases). In germline, CDR1 is LGHNA, CDR2 YSLEER. The CDR3 is made up of 15 amino acids. The V and J ends lost 0 bases and 3 bases respectively, with 11 bases between them. This CDR3 reads CASSQDQGPDYGYTF. Here the CDR3 DNA reads TGCGCCAGCAGCCAAGATCAGGGACCTGACTATGGCTACACCTTC.

This clone occurred once. The rearrangement links TRBV14 to TRBJ1-2; the match to TRBD1 covers 8 bases. This CDR3 contains 15 residues. V lost 5 bases to trimming and J lost 0 bases; unmatched junction nucleotides: 5. Germline-derived CDR1 and CDR2 are SGHDN and FVKESK. This CDR3 is CASSTWTGSNYGYTF. In DNA form, the CDR3 reads TGTGCCAGCAGCACTTGGACAGGGTCTAACTATGGCTACACCTTC.

The rearrangement joins TRBV28 to TRBJ2-5; D not resolved. The germline V and J ends were trimmed by 8 bases and 14 bases, with 18 bases remaining between them. The CDR3 has 11 residues. Germline CDR1 and CDR2: MDHEN and SYDVKM. Written as DNA, the CDR3 is TGTGCCAGCTCACCTAGAGGTCGAATATACTTC. This gives the protein CASSPRGRIYF.

The gene calls are TRBV4-1 and TRBJ1-3; the D is unclear. The germline V gene encodes CDR1 MGHRA and CDR2 YSYEKL. The CDR3 totals 14 residues. Trimming took off 0 bases at V and 5 bases at J, with 8 bases between the two ends. The CDR3 sequence: CASSQEVTRNTIYF. CDR3 sequence (DNA): TGCGCCAGCAGCCAAGAGGTCACCCGAAACACCATATATTTT.

A single count supports this clone. The rearrangement links TRBV10-3 to TRBJ1-4, with D possibly being TRBD1 (6 bases). The germline V gene encodes CDR1 ENHRY and CDR2 SYGVKD. This CDR3 spans 13 amino acids. V lost 5 bases, J lost 8 bases, and 12 bases lay in between. The CDR3 sequence: CAISTGTREKLFF. CDR3 in DNA: TGTGCCATCAGTACCGGGACACGCGAAAAACTGTTTTTT.